This T cell receptor beta chain is drawn from a study of blood T cell repertoires in COVID-19. Study-level information: The United States, Italy and Spain were the sources of the acute and convalescent COVID-19 samples. T cells, B-cell-depleted T cells, or PBMCs supplied cDNA or gDNA.

V was clipped by 4 bases and J by 2 bases; unmatched bases: 6. The CDR3 consists of 15 residues. Germline V lookup: CDR1 SGHKS, CDR2 YYEKEE (reference sequence). In the authors' workflow: It was from reference gene primer amplification that nucleated cell counts were estimated. Sequencing was performed with immunoSEQ multiplex PCR; in TCRdb, only in-frame clones are kept and a portion is missing. Clonal size and the V and J genes are those of that table, whereas D and trimming came from the DNA. Of 150,000 or so clones detected, around 85% appear once; the ten largest clones hold roughly 8.2%. The clonotype comes from a man aged 55 to 70 with acute or convalescent COVID-19. The sequenced sample consisted of peripheral blood. This chain connects TRBV5-5 to TRBJ2-7; the match to TRBD1 covers 10 bases. The CDR3 region has the DNA TGTGCCAGCAGCGCCGGGACAGGGGCGACCTACGAGCAGTACTTC. Its translation: CASSAGTGATYEQYF.